One sample yielded the 20 T cell receptor beta chains listed below, sequenced in a study of human T cells and chemical hapten exposure. Time point defined: patch test 2, 6 weeks after DPC sensitization. The treatment here: therapeutic diphenylcyclopropenone sensitization with weekly scalp DPC. TCRdb called the RACE reads again in MiXCR, with one record for every CDR3 protein. The table records about 40,000 distinct CDR3 sequences, approximately 9% of them present only once. Sequencing was performed on whole blood, taken in connection with sensitization to the hapten diphenylcyclopropenone (DPC). The receptors were gathered from a woman aged 40 to 49 with alopecia areata. Some clones in this sample may be carry-over from other donors' samples.

This clonotype was counted ten times or more. The chain has TRBV20-1 and TRBJ1-1; the D is unclear. V was cut by 3 bases and J by 3 bases, with 8 bases left in between. Germline assignment: CDR1 DFQATT and CDR2 SNEGSKA (reference sequence). The CDR3 totals 12 residues. CDR3 in amino acids: CSASSVDTEAFF. The CDR3 DNA sequence: TGCAGTGCTAGTAGCGTAGACACTGAAGCTTTCTTT.

This clonotype was observed many times. The chain couples TRBV2 to TRBJ2-3, with D perhaps matching TRBD1 or TRBD2 (5 bases each). CDR1 is SNHLY, CDR2 FYNNEI, per germline. This CDR3 comprises 14 residues. V was shortened by 11 bases and J by 2 bases, with 17 bases between the two germline ends. The CDR3, as DNA: TGTGCCGGGTCGGGGCCCCCCGCCACAGATACGCAGTATTTT. Its protein is CAGSGPPATDTQYF.

This clonotype was observed many times. The rearrangement links TRBV4-1 to TRBJ2-5; 8 positions agree with TRBD1. After removal of 4 bases from V and 5 bases from J, the junction contained 9 bases not matched to a gene. CDR1 MGHRA and CDR2 YSYEKL come from the germline V gene. The CDR3 extends over 15 amino acids. In nucleotides, the CDR3 is TGCGCCAGCAGCCCTGGACAGGGATGGGTGGAGACCCAGTACTTC. Its protein product is CASSPGQGWVETQYF.

This clonotype was detected many times. The V gene is TRBV4-2, the J gene TRBJ2-3; 11 bases fit TRBD2. The CDR3 runs to 17 residues. V dropped 0 bases and J dropped 2; count of bases not matched to a gene: 4. Per the germline V gene, CDR1 is LGHNA and CDR2 is YNFKEQ. CDR3 DNA sequence: TGTGCCAGCAGCCAAGAGACTAGCGGGGACAACACAGATACGCAGTATTTT. The encoded protein is CASSQETSGDNTDTQYF.

This clonotype has only a few counts. This sequence joins TRBV7-3 and TRBJ2-2, with a possible D match to TRBD2 (6 bases). This CDR3 spans 14 amino acids. Germline V gene lookup returns CDR1 SGHTA and CDR2 FQGTGA. The V and J ends lost 3 bases and 5 bases respectively, with 10 bases between them. CDR3 coding DNA: TGTGCCAGCAGCTTGGGACGGGAGACCGGGGAGCTGTTTTTT. This translates into CASSLGRETGELFF.

This clonotype was seen more than once but under ten times. The rearrangement uses TRBV5-1 and TRBJ2-1; D unresolved. The CDR3 has 15 residues. Per the germline V gene, CDR1 is SGHRS and CDR2 is YFSETQ. V was cut by 0 bases and J by 5 bases, with 12 bases left in between. The CDR3 DNA reads as TGCGCCAGCAGCTTGGACACAACGAGCCACAATGAGCAGTTCTTC. This sequence encodes CASSLDTTSHNEQFF.

This clonotype was observed at least ten times. The rearrangement uses TRBV2 and TRBJ2-4; D ambiguous. From germline, CDR1 is SNHLY and CDR2 FYNNEI. Trimming shortened V by 4 bases and J by 0 bases, and 10 bases separated the two germline ends. The CDR3 length is 15 residues. CDR3 loop: CASSGIGLAKNIQYF. The CDR3 DNA reads TGTGCCAGCAGTGGGATAGGCCTAGCCAAAAACATTCAGTACTTC.

This clonotype was observed a handful of times. The V and J genes are TRBV28 and TRBJ1-2; D ambiguous. This CDR3 region has 12 residues. V lost 7 bases and J 13 bases, leaving 19 bases between the germline ends. The V gene's germline CDR1 is MDHEN and CDR2 SYDVKM. The CDR3 loop is CASTLSTGAGTF. In DNA, the CDR3 is TGTGCCAGCACCTTATCCACGGGCGCAGGCACCTTC.

V usage is TRBV3-1 and J usage is TRBJ1-6; D gene ambiguous. The CDR3 loop spans 14 amino acids. V lost 0 bases and J lost 10, with 10 bases in between. Germline CDR1 and CDR2: LGHDT and YNNKEL (reference sequence). The chain's CDR3 is CASSQDHRESPLHF. Here the CDR3 DNA reads TGTGCCAGCAGCCAAGATCATCGAGAATCACCCCTCCACTTT.

The V and J genes are TRBV5-4 and TRBJ2-7; 13 bases line up with TRBD2. Per germline, CDR1 SGHNT and CDR2 YYREEE (reference sequence). This CDR3 spans 16 amino acids. The junction had 6 bases not matched to a gene; V was cut back by 5 bases and J by 1 base. As DNA, the CDR3 is TGTGCCAGCAGTCACGGACTAGCGGGGGATTCCTACGAGCAGTACTTC. It specifies CASSHGLAGDSYEQYF.

This clonotype was counted ten times or more. This chain links TRBV7-9 with TRBJ1-5, with 7 bases identical to TRBD1. This CDR3 has 14 amino acids. The V gene end was trimmed by 5 bases and the J gene end by 7 bases; junction bases not matched to a gene: 8. Germline CDR1 is SEHNR and CDR2 is FQNEAQ (reference sequence). The DNA for the CDR3 is TGTGCCAGCAGCCATTCGACAGGGAGACAGCCCCAGCATTTT. As protein: CASSHSTGRQPQHF.

This sequence joins TRBV14 and TRBJ1-1; no firm D call. This CDR3 contains 15 residues. The germline gives CDR1 SGHDN, CDR2 FVKESK. Between the trimmed V and J ends, which lost 3 bases and 0 bases, there was a span of 11 bases. In DNA form, the CDR3 reads TGTGCCAGCAGCCATCGCGTTTCCATGAACACTGAAGCTTTCTTT. Encoded protein: CASSHRVSMNTEAFF.

As for this clonotype: A read error may explain this, as a much larger clone is one base away. This chain connects TRBV27 to TRBJ1-1, with D perhaps matching TRBD1 (5 bases). Trimming left V 8 bases short and J 2 bases short, with 15 bases between. This CDR3 is 14 amino acids long. Germline CDR1 is MNHEY and CDR2 is SMNVEV (reference sequence). The CDR3 sequence: CASWGSGPNTEAFF. The DNA of the CDR3 is TGTGCCAGCTGGGGGTCAGGGCCCAACACTGAAGCTTTCTTT.

This clonotype was detected many times. In DNA form, the CDR3 reads TGCAGTGCTAGGCTCGGACAGGGGGGCTACACCTTC. Its protein is CSARLGQGGYTF. The V and J genes are TRBV20-1 and TRBJ1-2; 9 nucleotides align to TRBD1. The germline gives CDR1 DFQATT, CDR2 SNEGSKA (reference sequence). Trimming cost V 3 bases and J 8 bases; bases outside gene matches: 4. The CDR3 runs 12 residues.

This clonotype has a count of ten or more. This chain links TRBV5-4 with TRBJ2-3; 9 bases agree with TRBD2. The CDR3 totals 15 residues. CDR1 SGHNT and CDR2 YYREEE come from the germline V gene (reference sequence). V shed 0 bases and J 4 bases; nucleotides not matched to a gene: 3. DNA of the CDR3: TGTGCCAGCAGCTTGGGACTAGCGGCACCAGATACGCAGTATTTT. The encoded protein is CASSLGLAAPDTQYF.

This clonotype has a count of ten or more. The genes are TRBV30 and TRBJ2-7; tentative D call: TRBD1 (6 bases). The CDR3 runs to 13 residues. V lost 3 bases and J 4 bases, leaving 13 bases between the germline ends. The germline V gene encodes CDR1 GTSNPN and CDR2 SVGIG (reference sequence). Written as DNA, the CDR3 is TGTGCCTGGAGGGCAGGGGTGAGATACGAGCAGTACTTC. It yields the protein CAWRAGVRYEQYF.

This chain connects TRBV10-3 to TRBJ1-6, with 7 bases identical to TRBD1. J gave up 6 bases and V 10 bases, and 6 bases lay outside the gene matches. This CDR3 spans 13 amino acids. Germline CDR1 ENHRY, CDR2 SYGVKD. CDR3 DNA: TGTGCCAACCGGGACAGAGCTAATTCACCCCTCCACTTT. Translated, it gives CANRDRANSPLHF.

The chain recombines TRBV24-1 with TRBJ2-7; 9 positions agree with TRBD1. This CDR3 spans 14 amino acids. Germline assignment: CDR1 KGHDR and CDR2 SFDVKD. V lost 7 bases and J lost 6; bases outside the gene matches: 9. This CDR3 reads CATRDSGTGSEQYF. The CDR3 bases are TGTGCCACCAGAGACTCCGGGACAGGGTCCGAGCAGTACTTC.

The chain links TRBV29-1 to TRBJ2-3, with 10 bases aligning to TRBD2. The CDR3 spans 16 residues. Germline V gene lookup returns CDR1 SQVTM and CDR2 ANQGSEA. The junction had 11 bases not matched to a gene; V was cut back by 6 bases and J by 2 bases. This chain's CDR3 is CSVKGSSGGSTDTQYF. CDR3 sequence (DNA): TGCAGCGTCAAGGGTTCTAGCGGGGGCTCCACAGATACGCAGTATTTT.

The table lists this clonotype with a few counts. The chain is built from TRBV2 and TRBJ2-3, with D perhaps being TRBD1 or TRBD2 (5 bases each). Germline-derived CDR1 and CDR2 are SNHLY and FYNNEI. CDR3 size: 15 residues. The V end lost 5 bases, the J end lost 4 bases, and 16 bases lay between the germline ends. The CDR3 loop reads CASSTVRGAADTQYF. The CDR3 coding sequence is TGTGCCAGCAGTACCGTGCGAGGGGCGGCAGATACGCAGTATTTT.